The rows below give T cell receptor beta chains drawn from one sample of a study of blood T cell repertoires in COVID-19. Some clones are missing from TCRdb's copy, which holds only in-frame ones; the method was immunoSEQ multiplex PCR. The profile shows about 55,000 clones, roughly 85% of them singletons. Material: peripheral blood. The source of these receptors is a human donor in a cohort sampled during active COVID-19. CDR3s include the opening cysteine and the closing phenylalanine or tryptophan. Each record gives: CDR3 length, clone size, J gene, D gene, V gene, CDR3 DNA, CDR3 protein. A D gene is named only where the DNA matches it firmly. Clone size is shown for a subset of rows, as once, few, many or a class of expanded clone.

>15|-|TRBJ1-4|-|TRBV15
TGTGCCACCAGCAGAGAGAGGACAACTAATGAAAAACTGTTTTTT
CATSRERTTNEKLFF
>15|few|TRBJ2-3|TRBD2|TRBV7-2
TGTGCCAGCAGCTTAGGGCTAGCGGCCACAGATACGCAGTATTTT
CASSLGLAATDTQYF
>18|-|TRBJ2-2|TRBD1|TRBV4-1
TGCGCCAGCAGCCAAGGCCTTCCCAATGTAGACAGGGCCGGGGAGCTGTTTTTT
CASSQGLPNVDRAGELFF
>14|-|TRBJ2-1|TRBD2|TRBV7-2
TGTGCCAGCAGCTTAGCTAGCGGGAACGATGAGCAGTTCTTC
CASSLASGNDEQFF
>16|few|TRBJ2-5|-|TRBV4-3
TGCGCCAGCAGCCAAGATCTCCGACGTTCGGGTCAGACCCAGTACTTC
CASSQDLRRSGQTQYF
>12|-|TRBJ2-7|-|TRBV5-6
TGTGCCAGCAGCGGTGACAGGTACGAGCAGTACTTC
CASSGDRYEQYF
>16|once|TRBJ2-1|TRBD2|TRBV28
TGTGCCAGCAGTTCCCCGGCGGGAGGGTCCTACAATGAGCAGTTCTTC
CASSSPAGGSYNEQFF
>15|-|TRBJ2-1|TRBD2|TRBV9
TGTGCCAGCACCAATAGACTAGCGGGAGGGTTTGCGCAGTTCTTC
CASTNRLAGGFAQFF
>15|-|TRBJ1-2|-|TRBV7-9
TGTGCCAGCATCTTTTACAGGGATAGACCGGGCGGCTACACCTTC
CASIFYRDRPGGYTF
>16|-|TRBJ2-7|TRBD1|TRBV25-1
TGTGCCAGCAGTGAATTGGGACAGGGGGTCAACTACGAGCAGTACTTC
CASSELGQGVNYEQYF
>15|few|TRBJ2-7|TRBD2|TRBV28
TGTGCCAGCAGTGCGAGGACTAGCGACTCCTACGAGCAGTACTTC
CASSARTSDSYEQYF
>14|-|TRBJ2-2|-|TRBV5-1
TGCGCCAGCAGCCCGGGACAGAACACCGGGGAGCTGTTTTTT
CASSPGQNTGELFF
>17|-|TRBJ2-1|TRBD2|TRBV4-2
TGTGCCAGCAGCCAATCGCTCGGGCTAGCGGAGAAAAATGAGCAGTTCTTC
CASSQSLGLAEKNEQFF
>12|-|TRBJ1-1|-|TRBV10-2
TGCGCCAGCGCGGACAGTGGCACTGAAGCTTTCTTT
CASADSGTEAFF
>14|-|TRBJ2-7|TRBD1|TRBV5-1
TGCGCCAGCAGCCCCCGGACAGGGGATTACGAGCAGTACTTC
CASSPRTGDYEQYF
>13|-|TRBJ2-5|-|TRBV12-3/TRBV12-4
TGTGCCAGCAGTCTCCGGTACCAAGAGACCCAGTACTTC
CASSLRYQETQYF
>14|-|TRBJ2-3|-|TRBV14
TGTGCCAGCAGCCAAGCTGACTCCTCCAATACGCAGTATTTT
CASSQADSSNTQYF
>15|-|TRBJ2-5|-|TRBV9
TGTGCCAGCAGCGTAGGGTTCGGTTACCAAGAGACCCAGTACTTC
CASSVGFGYQETQYF
>15|-|TRBJ2-5|-|TRBV5-6
TGTGCCAGCAGCCGGCGGGGGCAGGGAGGAGAGACCCAGTACTTC
CASSRRGQGGETQYF
>13|-|TRBJ2-7|-|TRBV28
TGTGCCAGCAAGACCGGCCGATCGGGAGAGCAGTACTTC
CASKTGRSGEQYF
>15|once|TRBJ2-3|TRBD2|TRBV4-1
TGCGCCAGCAGCCAAGATACTAGCGCCCCAGATACGCAGTATTTT
CASSQDTSAPDTQYF
>13|-|TRBJ1-5|-|TRBV9
TGTGCCAGCAGCGTCGGACAGAGGCAGCCCCAGCATTTT
CASSVGQRQPQHF
>16|-|TRBJ2-7|-|TRBV4-3
TGCGCCAGCAGCCACCGAGCAGGGAATTCGGGCTACGAGCAGTACTTC
CASSHRAGNSGYEQYF
>16|-|TRBJ1-3|-|TRBV5-1
TGCGCCAGCAGCTTGGCCGGGGGGGTCTCTGGAAACACCATATATTTT
CASSLAGGVSGNTIYF
>16|once|TRBJ2-2|TRBD2|TRBV9
TGTGCCAGCAGAACCGGGACTAGCGGTTCGTCCGGGGAGCTGTTTTTT
CASRTGTSGSSGELFF
>12|-|TRBJ1-1|-|TRBV11-2
TGTGCCAGCAGCTTATACGGGACTGAAGCTTTCTTT
CASSLYGTEAFF
>14|-|TRBJ1-5|TRBD1|TRBV6-5
TGTGCCAGCAGTAACAGGGGAACGGGTCAGCCCCAGCATTTT
CASSNRGTGQPQHF
>15|once|TRBJ2-4|-|TRBV7-8
TGTGCCAGCAGCGAAACAGGGATCGGCAAAAACATTCAGTACTTC
CASSETGIGKNIQYF
>15|-|TRBJ2-7|TRBD1|TRBV9
TGTGCCAGCAGCGTAGCCGGACAGGGTGGTGGGGAGCAGTACTTC
CASSVAGQGGGEQYF
>13|-|TRBJ2-7|TRBD2|TRBV2
TGTGCCAGCAGTGGCGGGGGGCCCTACGAGCAGTACTTC
CASSGGGPYEQYF
>15|few|TRBJ2-7|TRBD2|TRBV27
TGTGCCAGCAGTCCGGGACTAGGGCGCTCCTACGAGCAGTACTTC
CASSPGLGRSYEQYF
>15|-|TRBJ2-2|-|TRBV11-2
TGTGCCAGCAGCTTAGGAGCAGGGTCAGCCGGGGAGCTGTTTTTT
CASSLGAGSAGELFF
>14|once|TRBJ2-7|-|TRBV5-6
TGTGCCAGCAGCTCGGCCGGGTGGACCTACGAGCAGTACTTC
CASSSAGWTYEQYF
>17|few|TRBJ2-1|TRBD1|TRBV4-1
TGCGCCAGCAGGCAACAGGGGTCCCTAAGGTCCTACAATGAGCAGTTCTTC
CASRQQGSLRSYNEQFF
>14|-|TRBJ1-1|-|TRBV14
TGTGCCAGCAGCCAAGTACGCGGCAACGCTGAAGCTTTCTTT
CASSQVRGNAEAFF
>16|-|TRBJ2-4|-|TRBV4-3
TGCGCCAGCAGCCAAGGGACAGGAGGGATGAGCAACATTCAGTACTTC
CASSQGTGGMSNIQYF
>15|once|TRBJ2-1|-|TRBV9
TGTGCCAGCAGCGCCGGGATCACAAACTACAATGAGCAGTTCTTC
CASSAGITNYNEQFF
>20|-|TRBJ1-4|-|TRBV18
TGTGCCAGCTCACCACCTGGATCCGCACGGCGGGGCCCAACTAATGAAAAACTGTTTTTT
CASSPPGSARRGPTNEKLFF
>17|-|TRBJ2-3|TRBD2|TRBV30
TGTGCCTGGAGTTCTCCGGGACTAGCTGATAGCACAGATACGCAGTATTTT
CAWSSPGLADSTDTQYF
>13|-|TRBJ1-5|-|TRBV5-6
TGTGCCAGCAGCTTCCGCGGGAATCAGCCCCAGCATTTT
CASSFRGNQPQHF
>15|-|TRBJ2-2|-|TRBV11-3
TGTGCCAGCAGCTTGGCAGGGGCGAGCACCGGGGAGCTGTTTTTT
CASSLAGASTGELFF
>16|-|TRBJ2-3|-|TRBV7-8
TGTGCCAGCAGCCGTTCAGTGTTAGGGGCTTCAGATACGCAGTATTTT
CASSRSVLGASDTQYF
>14|once|TRBJ2-4|-|TRBV19
TGTGCCAGTAGTATAGGGGCGGGGACTAACATTCAGTACTTC
CASSIGAGTNIQYF
>13|-|TRBJ2-3|-|TRBV4-3
TGCGCCAGCAGCCAAGTCGGTTCAGATACGCAGTATTTT
CASSQVGSDTQYF
>15|-|TRBJ2-5|-|TRBV9
TGTGCCAGCAGCGTAGTGGGGTTCGGAGGGGAGACCCAGTACTTC
CASSVVGFGGETQYF
>16|-|TRBJ2-3|TRBD2|TRBV6-5
TGTGCCAGCAGTTCTACTAGCGGGAGGGCTTCAGATACGCAGTATTTT
CASSSTSGRASDTQYF
>15|-|TRBJ1-2|TRBD1|TRBV11-2
TGTGCCAGCACCATAGACAGGGGAAGCCCCTATGGCTACACCTTC
CASTIDRGSPYGYTF
>15|few|TRBJ2-2|-|TRBV5-6
TGTGCCAGCAGCTTTGGTGGGAGAGCAACCGGGGAGCTGTTTTTT
CASSFGGRATGELFF
>14|-|TRBJ1-5|TRBD1|TRBV4-1
TGCGCCAGCAGCCCCCGGGACAGGGATCAGCCCCAGCATTTT
CASSPRDRDQPQHF
>15|-|TRBJ1-1|-|TRBV18
TGTGCCAGCTCACCCGAGGGACATAGAAACACTGAAGCTTTCTTT
CASSPEGHRNTEAFF
>14|-|TRBJ2-3|-|TRBV11-3
TGTGCCAGCAGCCTCTCGGGGAGCGTGGATACGCAGTATTTT
CASSLSGSVDTQYF
>14|-|TRBJ2-7|TRBD1|TRBV5-1
TGCGCCAGCAGCTTGGAACAGGGGGTAGTCGAGCAGTACTTC
CASSLEQGVVEQYF
>12|-|TRBJ1-1|-|TRBV5-5
TGTGCCAGCAGCTGGCAGGGCACTGAAGCTTTCTTT
CASSWQGTEAFF
>13|-|TRBJ2-5|-|TRBV19
TGTGCCAGTAGTATTAACAGGGTGGAGACCCAGTACTTC
CASSINRVETQYF
>13|-|TRBJ1-2|-|TRBV9
TGTGCCAGCAGCGTAGACAGTAACTATGGCTACACCTTC
CASSVDSNYGYTF
>15|-|TRBJ1-4|-|TRBV11-2
TGTGCCAGCAGGTCAAGGGACACCTCGGGTGAAAAACTGTTTTTT
CASRSRDTSGEKLFF
>12|-|TRBJ2-7|-|TRBV15
TGTGCCACCAGCAGACCCACCTACGAGCAGTACTTC
CATSRPTYEQYF